This TCR beta chain was identified during a study of OX40 agonist ivuxolimab in advanced cancers. In the study overall: Patients received intravenous ivuxolimab every 2 weeks at 0.01 to 10 mg/kg.

This CDR3 is built from 16 residues. The V and J ends lost 3 bases and 3 bases respectively, with 18 bases between them. Looked up from germline, CDR1 is LNHDA and CDR2 is SQIVND (reference sequence). The table came from immunoSEQ multiplex PCR; TCRdb's copy has only in-frame clones and leaves some out. The sample has tens of thousands of clones, roughly 84% seen once. V and J are TRBV19 and TRBJ2-7; TRBD1 might be the D (6 bases). The starting material was CD4+ or CD8+ T cells sorted from blood, obtained in a trial of the OX40 agonist ivuxolimab. This clonotype originated in an adult with an advanced solid tumor such as melanoma, head and neck, liver or kidney cancer. CDR3 in DNA: TGTGCCAGTAGTATGTCCCATGTACAGGGTGGCTACGAGCAGTACTTC. This translates into CASSMSHVQGGYEQYF.